This TCR beta chain was documented in a study of response to subunit inactivated influenza vaccine. Overall study findings and caveats: After each seasonal influenza vaccination, few new T cells are recruited, the authors suggested.

TCRdb processed the RT-PCR reads anew with MiXCR; each CDR3 protein has one entry. The sample shows about 500,000 distinct CDR3 sequences, approximately 15% of them seen only once. With 3 bases removed from V and 4 bases from J, the gap between germline ends came to 15 bases. The CDR3 sequence is 15 residues long. CDR1 is ENHRY, CDR2 SYGVKD, per germline. Comment on this clonotype: What it binds is unknown.

The TCR sequence derives from a man aged 50-75 years who received an inactivated influenza vaccine. The starting material was CD4+ T cells sorted from PBMCs, obtained roughly 24 months after vaccination. The V gene is TRBV10-3, the J gene TRBJ2-5; a weak D match, TRBD2 (7 bases). CDR3 sequence reads: CAISDTGGDSETQYF. The CDR3 DNA reads TGTGCCATCAGTGATACGGGGGGCGATTCAGAGACCCAGTACTTC.